This entry lists 18 T cell receptor beta chains sequenced from one sample in a study of T cell responses to AZD1222 COVID-19 vaccine. Assay used: immunoSEQ multiplex PCR; TCRdb lists only in-frame clones, some missing. In the table there are 150,000 to 180,000 clones, 88% of which are singletons. Material: peripheral blood, obtained on day 0 of AZD1222 vaccination. These receptors all stem from an adult in good health.

The rearrangement links TRBV4-1 to TRBJ2-2, with D possibly TRBD2 on 6 matching bases. With 4 bases removed from V and 5 bases from J, the gap between germline ends came to 14 bases. This CDR3 spans 15 amino acids. CDR1 and CDR2 (germline): MGHRA, YSYEKL. CDR3 in DNA: TGCGCCAGCAGCCGAACCGGAGCGGGTACCGGGGAGCTGTTTTTT. The encoded protein is CASSRTGAGTGELFF.

The chain has TRBV28 and TRBJ2-3; D gene unclear. The CDR3 contains 12 residues. CDR1 is MDHEN and CDR2 is SYDVKM in the germline V gene. Between the trimmed V and J ends, which lost 7 bases and 6 bases, there was a span of 11 bases. CDR3: CASKEFTDTQYF. The CDR3 coding sequence is TGTGCCAGCAAAGAGTTCACCGATACGCAGTATTTT. Combining the CDR3 with reference TRBV28 and TRBJ2-3 gives the whole variable domain DVKVTQSSRYLVKRTGEKVFLECVQDMDHENMFWYRQDPGLGLRLIYFSYDVKMKEKGDIPEGYSVSREKKERFSLILESASTNQTSMYLCASKEFTDTQYFGPGTRLTVL.

The chain recombines TRBV5-1 with TRBJ1-2; D unclear. The germline gives CDR1 SGHRS, CDR2 YFSETQ. Trimming cost V 0 bases and J 7 bases, with 13 bases left between them. The CDR3 runs 14 residues. The CDR3 DNA follows: TGCGCCAGCAGCTTGGCCGGGGTGGATGGTGGCTACACCTTC. Translated: CASSLAGVDGGYTF.

The gene calls are TRBV19 and TRBJ2-3; D uncertain. V was clipped by 5 bases and J by 2 bases, with 11 bases between them. The CDR3 sequence is 14 residues long. From germline, CDR1 is LNHDA and CDR2 SQIVND (reference sequence). CDR3 in amino acids: CASSGGRYTDTQYF. The CDR3 coding sequence is TGTGCCAGTAGTGGCGGACGGTACACAGATACGCAGTATTTT.

The rearrangement uses TRBV6-1 and TRBJ1-1; no firm D call. This CDR3 region has 13 residues. Trimming took off 2 bases at V and 8 bases at J, with 12 bases between the two ends. CDR1 is MNHNS, CDR2 SASEGT, per germline. The CDR3 sequence is CASSESLRSEAFF. DNA of the CDR3: TGTGCCAGCAGTGAATCTCTTAGATCCGAAGCTTTCTTT.

This chain's CDR3 is CASSLEILGTLSYEQYF. CDR3 DNA sequence: TGTGCCAGCAGCTTAGAAATTCTCGGGACACTATCCTACGAGCAGTACTTC. The chain is built from TRBV11-3 and TRBJ2-7, with D perhaps TRBD1 (6 bases). Germline V lookup: CDR1 SGHNT, CDR2 YENEEA. V lost 0 bases and J lost 1, with 16 bases in between. This CDR3 contains 17 residues.

The chain is built from TRBV7-2 and TRBJ2-2; D is possibly TRBD2 (6 bases). The ends were cut back, 2 bases at V and 7 bases at J, with 11 bases in the middle. The CDR3 has 14 residues. The germline V gene has CDR1 SGHTA and CDR2 FQGNSA. The CDR3 reads CASSLMDGGGELFF. The CDR3 DNA follows: TGTGCCAGCAGCTTAATGGACGGGGGCGGGGAGCTGTTTTTT.

The chain links TRBV15 to TRBJ2-1; 9 bases fit TRBD2. The trim removed 3 bases at V and 8 bases at J, leaving 11 bases unmatched. The germline V gene encodes CDR1 LNHNV and CDR2 YYDKDF (reference sequence). The CDR3 totals 16 residues. CDR3 DNA sequence: TGTGCCACCAGCAGGGGATCTAGCGGGGTCGGGGATGAGCAGTTCTTC. Translating it yields CATSRGSSGVGDEQFF.

The rearrangement links TRBV5-4 to TRBJ2-4, with 9 nucleotides matching TRBD2. Germline V gene data show CDR1 as SGHNT and CDR2 as YYREEE (reference sequence). This CDR3 has 17 residues. V shed 0 bases, J shed 7 bases, and the junction held 11 bases outside the gene matches. The CDR3: CASSLAEAGGPENIQYF. CDR3 DNA: TGTGCCAGCAGCTTGGCCGAGGCGGGGGGGCCGGAGAACATTCAGTACTTC.

The V gene is TRBV29-1, the J gene TRBJ1-2; D perhaps matches TRBD1 (5 bases). With 7 bases removed from V and 2 bases from J, the gap between germline ends came to 11 bases. CDR3 length: 12 amino acids. Germline-derived CDR1 and CDR2 are SQVTM and ANQGSEA. The CDR3 loop reads CSALGANYGYTF. CDR3 nucleotide sequence: TGCAGCGCCCTAGGGGCGAACTATGGCTACACCTTC.

This chain uses TRBV3-1 (or the pseudogene TRBV3-2) with TRBJ1-3, with 9 bases aligning to TRBD1. Trimming cost V 2 bases and J 4 bases; bases outside gene matches: 3. The CDR3 has 15 residues. CDR1 is LGHDT and CDR2 is YNNKEL in the germline V gene (reference sequence). In DNA, the CDR3 is TGTGCCAGCAGCCAATCCGGGACAGGGGGAAACACCATATATTTT. As protein: CASSQSGTGGNTIYF.

This sequence joins TRBV23-1 and TRBJ1-2, with 7 bases aligning to TRBD1. TRBV23-1 is noted as an ORF with a role that remains uncertain. The CDR3 length is 16 residues. J lost 0 bases, V lost 6 bases, and 10 bases had no gene match. DNA for the CDR3: TGCGCCAGCAGCAAACCTACAGGGGTTTCTAACTATGGCTACACCTTC. Protein product: CASSKPTGVSNYGYTF.

The rearrangement uses TRBV9 and TRBJ2-2; D call uncertain. Trimming cost V 3 bases and J 2 bases, with 5 bases left between them. This CDR3 is built from 13 residues. Germline V CDR1 and CDR2: SGDLS, YYNGEE. This CDR3 is CASSAENTGELFF. DNA of the CDR3: TGTGCCAGCAGCGCAGAAAACACCGGGGAGCTGTTTTTT.

The V and J genes are TRBV6-5 and TRBJ1-1; D perhaps matches TRBD1 (5 bases). The CDR3 is made up of 14 amino acids. Germline V gene lookup returns CDR1 MNHEY and CDR2 SVGAGI. V was clipped by 2 bases and J by 2 bases, with 9 bases between them. DNA of the CDR3: TGTGCCAGCAGTTACGGACACCCTAACACTGAAGCTTTCTTT. It yields the protein CASSYGHPNTEAFF.

The chain combines TRBV19 with TRBJ2-4; D possibly corresponds to TRBD1 (5 bases). The CDR3 is made up of 16 amino acids. CDR1 is LNHDA and CDR2 is SQIVND in the germline V gene (reference sequence). V was pared by 3 bases and J by 0 bases, with 12 bases between. The CDR3, as DNA: TGTGCCAGTAGTATGTGGGGCACCTTAGCCAAAAACATTCAGTACTTC. As protein: CASSMWGTLAKNIQYF.

The sample holds one count of this clone. The rearrangement links TRBV7-9 to TRBJ1-1, with D perhaps TRBD1 (5 bases). V gave up 4 bases and J gave up 2 bases, with 17 bases separating them. The CDR3 has 16 amino acids. Germline V gene lookup returns CDR1 SEHNR and CDR2 FQNEAQ (reference sequence). The CDR3 DNA is TGTGCCAGCAGCTCCCCGGTGAGGCAGGGAAACACTGAAGCTTTCTTT. This codes for CASSSPVRQGNTEAFF.

CDR3 loop: CASRPGGLSEKLFF. In DNA, the CDR3 is TGTGCCAGCAGACCAGGGGGTTTAAGCGAAAAACTGTTTTTT. The rearrangement links TRBV2 to TRBJ1-4; TRBD1 matches at 7 bases. This CDR3 is 14 amino acids long. V lost 6 bases to trimming and J lost 8 bases; unmatched junction nucleotides: 9. Germline V lookup: CDR1 SNHLY, CDR2 FYNNEI. Full variable domain (missing parts from reference TRBV2 and TRBJ1-4): EPEVTQTPSHQVTQMGQEVILRCVPISNHLYFYWYRQILGQKVEFLVSFYNNEISEKSEIFDDQFSVERPDGSNFTLKIRSTKLEDSAMYFCASRPGGLSEKLFFGSGTQLSVL.

This chain links TRBV6-5 with TRBJ2-2, with 8 bases lining up with TRBD1. Germline V CDR1 and CDR2: MNHEY, SVGAGI. The CDR3 has 15 residues. The V segment lost 6 bases and the J segment 8 bases; nucleotides outside the gene matches: 11. CDR3 DNA: TGTGCCAGCAGAACGGGACAGGTTAACGGGGGGGAGCTGTTTTTT. Its protein product is CASRTGQVNGGELFF.